The 3 T cell receptor beta chains below come from one sample, sequenced in a study of glioma-infiltrating T cells after dendritic cell vaccination. Profiling relied on immunoSEQ multiplex PCR, and the TCRdb table lists in-frame clones only, not all of them. This table holds tens of thousands of clones, about 87% found once. Sample: blood, taken before dendritic cell vaccination. The origin of the receptors is a human donor with glioblastoma.

On this clone itself: The same CDR3 is also encoded by other DNA sequences in this sample. CDR3 residues: CASSLQETQYF. The CDR3, as DNA: TGTGCCAGCAGCCTGCAAGAGACCCAGTACTTC. The chain joins TRBV11-2 to TRBJ2-5, with unresolved D. CDR1 and CDR2 (germline): SGHAT, FQNNGV. The V end was cut by 5 bases, the J end by 2 bases, with 3 bases between. This CDR3 spans 11 amino acids.

The V call is TRBV5-1, the J call TRBJ1-4; D might be TRBD1 (6 bases). The CDR3 consists of 15 residues. Germline V gene sequence: CDR1 SGHRS, CDR2 YFSETQ. V lost 4 bases to trimming and J lost 5 bases, with 15 bases between them. The CDR3 DNA reads TGCGCCAGCAGCAAACTGACAGGACAGAATGAAAAACTGTTTTTT. It specifies CASSKLTGQNEKLFF.

The chain carries TRBV5-1 and TRBJ2-3, with 15 bases fitting TRBD2. The CDR3 is made up of 15 amino acids. Germline V gene sequence: CDR1 SGHRS, CDR2 YFSETQ. The J segment lost 3 bases and the V segment lost 5 bases, leaving 1 base of the junction unmatched. The CDR3 nucleotides are TGCGCCAGCAGAGGACTAGCGGGAGGGACAGATACGCAGTATTTT. Translated, it gives CASRGLAGGTDTQYF.